These T cell receptor beta chains were read from a single sample in a study of identical twins. TCRdb re-called the 5' RACE reads through MiXCR, storing one row per CDR3 protein. Of approximately 150,000 distinct CDR3 sequences in the sample, roughly 3.2% were seen once. Sequencing was carried out using memory T cells sorted from blood. These receptors were obtained from a man aged 18 to 29 in good health. The CDR3 runs from the conserved cysteine through the conserved F or W. The D gene is left open where the match is weak. Clone size is shown for a subset of rows, as once, few, many or a class of expanded clone.

J gene,D gene,V gene,clone size,CDR3 DNA,CDR3 protein
TRBJ2-3,-,TRBV5-1,many,TGCGCCAGCAGCCTAAATGGTGGCACAGATACGCAGTATTTT,CASSLNGGTDTQYF
TRBJ2-1,-,TRBV20-1,many,TGCAGTGCTAGAGATGTAGCAAGAGCTTACAATGAGCAGTTCTTC,CSARDVARAYNEQFF
TRBJ2-3,-,TRBV19,many,TGTGCCAGTAGTATCCGGGATAGACCGTCAGATACGCAGTATTTT,CASSIRDRPSDTQYF
TRBJ2-2,-,TRBV5-1,many,TGCGCCAGCAGCCGACAGTTTGGGGAGCTGTTTTTT,CASSRQFGELFF
TRBJ1-5,TRBD1,TRBV12-3/TRBV12-4,many,TGTGCCAGCAGTTTAACCAGGGGGGACCAGCCCCAGCATTTT,CASSLTRGDQPQHF
TRBJ1-1,-,TRBV25-1,many,TGTGCCAGCAGTGATCAAAGGGGCGCGGGGGAAGCTTTCTTT,CASSDQRGAGEAFF
TRBJ2-1,TRBD2,TRBV6-1,-,TGTGCCAGCAGTCCCGGGGACTCCCCGGGGGGCAATGAGCAGTTCTTC,CASSPGDSPGGNEQFF
TRBJ2-1,-,TRBV29-1,many,TGCAGCACGTACACCGGGTCCTGGGGCAATGAGCAGTTCTTC,CSTYTGSWGNEQFF
TRBJ1-3,TRBD1,TRBV27,many,TGTGCCCCCTCCCCGTTACCTTCCGGGACAGGTCTCTTCTCTGGAAACACCATATATTTT,CAPSPLPSGTGLFSGNTIYF
TRBJ1-5,-,TRBV6-2/TRBV6-3,few,TGTGCCACGGGAGACCCTCCTGGGCAGCCCCAGCATTTT,CATGDPPGQPQHF
TRBJ2-7,-,TRBV30,many,TGTGCCTGGATGGACACAGGCCTCGGTGCCTACGAGCAGTACTTC,CAWMDTGLGAYEQYF
TRBJ2-7,-,TRBV7-2,many,TGTGCCAGCAGCGTCCGGGACCGATATTCCTACGAGCAGTACTTC,CASSVRDRYSYEQYF
TRBJ2-7,TRBD2,TRBV20-1,many,TGCAGTGCAAAGGGACTAGCGGGAGACCCCTCCTACGAGCAGTACTTC,CSAKGLAGDPSYEQYF
TRBJ1-1,TRBD1,TRBV12-3/TRBV12-4,many,TGTGCCAGCAGATATCCGGGACAGGGGAACACTGAAGCTTTCTTT,CASRYPGQGNTEAFF
TRBJ2-2,-,TRBV28,many,TGTGCCAGCAGTTTACTTCCAGTTCCGAACACCGGGGAGCTGTTTTTT,CASSLLPVPNTGELFF
TRBJ2-5,TRBD1,TRBV15,many,TGTGCCACCAGCAGAGATCTTGGACAGGGGCCACAAGAGACCCAGTACTTC,CATSRDLGQGPQETQYF
TRBJ2-5,-,TRBV10-3,many,TGTGCCATCAGTCTGGGGGTCCGGGAGACCCAGTACTTC,CAISLGVRETQYF
TRBJ1-6,-,TRBV7-9,many,TGTGCCAGCAGCTTGAACTCCTATAATTCACCCCTCCACTTT,CASSLNSYNSPLHF
TRBJ2-1,-,TRBV7-2,-,TGTGCCAGCAGCTTCCCTGAAGTCTCCTACAATGAGCAGTTCTTC,CASSFPEVSYNEQFF
TRBJ2-3,-,TRBV5-4,-,TGTGCCAGCAGCTCGAAACGGGAATCGGGCACAGATACGCAGTATTTT,CASSSKRESGTDTQYF
TRBJ2-1,-,TRBV20-1,many,TGCAGTGCTAGTCTTTCGGGAGCTCTCGTCAATGAGCAGTTCTTC,CSASLSGALVNEQFF
TRBJ2-1,-,TRBV5-1,many,TGCGCCAGCAGCTTGGAGGTTTTGGGATACAATGAGCAGTTCTTC,CASSLEVLGYNEQFF
TRBJ2-4,TRBD1,TRBV4-1,many,TGCGCCAGCAGCCCGGGACAGGGGGCGGCCAAAAACATTCAGTACTTC,CASSPGQGAAKNIQYF
TRBJ2-1,TRBD2,TRBV20-1,many,TGCAGTGCTAGAGTCGGCAGCGGGAACAATGAGCAGTTCTTC,CSARVGSGNNEQFF
TRBJ2-2,-,TRBV3-1,many,TGTGCCAGCAGCCAAGATCTCGACGGGGAGCTGTTTTTT,CASSQDLDGELFF
TRBJ1-1,TRBD1,TRBV20-1,many,TGCAGTGCTAGAGATCCAGGGGGAAACACTGAAGCTTTCTTT,CSARDPGGNTEAFF
TRBJ2-7,TRBD2,TRBV12-3/TRBV12-4,many,TGTGCCAGCAGTTCTGCTACTATACGGGGGGACTACGAGCAGTACTTC,CASSSATIRGDYEQYF
TRBJ1-5,-,TRBV19,few,TGTGCCAGTAGTATCTCTGGGGCGAGGGGCAATCAGCCCCAGCATTTT,CASSISGARGNQPQHF